Listed below are T cell receptor beta chains from one sample, sequenced in a study of memory CD4+ T cells and cytomegalovirus serostatus. Sequenced by immunoSEQ multiplex PCR; TCRdb stores in-frame clones only, minus some. The data show about 42,000 clones, around 82% seen once. The sequenced material came from memory CD4+ T cells from blood. Receptors originate from an adult in good health and CMV-seronegative. Each CDR3 is given with its conserved first and last residue. A D gene is named only where the DNA matches it firmly. Clone size is given for some rows only: seen once, a few or many times, or a class if the clone is expanded.

V gene,D gene,clone size,J gene,CDR3 DNA,CDR3 protein
TRBV6-5,-,-,TRBJ1-2,TGTGCCAGCAGTTCCCCTCTAGTCTATGGCTACACCTTC,CASSSPLVYGYTF
TRBV19,TRBD1,-,TRBJ2-3,TGTGCCAGTAGTATCTATGAGACAGGGGGCACAGATACGCAGTATTTT,CASSIYETGGTDTQYF
TRBV30,-,-,TRBJ1-4,TGTGCCTGGAGTGTCCGGGTAACAGGACAAAATGAAAAACTGTTTTTT,CAWSVRVTGQNEKLFF
TRBV6-1,-,-,TRBJ2-1,TGTGCCAGCAGTGAAGCGGGGGGGCCCTACAATGAGCAGTTCTTC,CASSEAGGPYNEQFF
TRBV5-4,-,-,TRBJ2-3,TGTGCCAGCAGCTTGCAGGGGAGTCTAGCGGATACGCAGTATTTT,CASSLQGSLADTQYF
TRBV6-4,-,-,TRBJ1-2,TGTGCCAGCAGTGAGCAGGGAACGGGTATAGATGGCTACACCTTC,CASSEQGTGIDGYTF
TRBV2,TRBD1,-,TRBJ1-1,TGTGCCAGCAGTGGGCGACAGGGGAACACTGAAGCTTTCTTT,CASSGRQGNTEAFF
TRBV5-4,-,-,TRBJ2-2,TGTGCCAGCAGCAGGGTGGCGAACACCGGGGAGCTGTTTTTT,CASSRVANTGELFF
TRBV4-1,-,-,TRBJ2-1,TGCGCCAGCAGCCAAGGATGGGGGACCGACTCCTACAATGAGCAGTTCTTC,CASSQGWGTDSYNEQFF
TRBV6-6,-,-,TRBJ2-1,TGTGCCAGCAGTTACGGTCACAGCTCCTACAATGAGCAGTTCTTC,CASSYGHSSYNEQFF
TRBV9,TRBD1,-,TRBJ1-6,TGTGCCAGCAGCGCCCAGACAGGGGCCTCACCCCTCCACTTT,CASSAQTGASPLHF
TRBV7-6,-,-,TRBJ1-3,TGTGCCAGCAGCTCAGCTGTGGGGAGACTCAGCTCTGGAAACACCATATATTTT,CASSSAVGRLSSGNTIYF
TRBV30,TRBD1,once,TRBJ1-2,TGTGCCTGGAGGGACAGGGAATGGTCTAAATATGGCTACACCTTC,CAWRDREWSKYGYTF
TRBV30,-,few,TRBJ1-1,TGTGCCTGGAGTGCACGTAGGAACACTGAAGCTTTCTTT,CAWSARRNTEAFF
TRBV11-2,-,-,TRBJ2-5,TGTGCCAGCAGCTTTAGTCGGGAGACCCAGTACTTC,CASSFSRETQYF
TRBV28,-,-,TRBJ1-6,TGTGCCAGCAATTTCCACCCGGGACAAGGTTCACCCCTCCACTTT,CASNFHPGQGSPLHF
TRBV18,TRBD1,once,TRBJ1-4,TGTGCCAGCTCTCGGGACAGGGGGACAACTAATGAAAAACTGTTTTTT,CASSRDRGTTNEKLFF
TRBV5-1,TRBD1,-,TRBJ2-1,TGCGCCAGCAGCTACGGGACAGCCTATGGGGATGAGCAGTTCTTC,CASSYGTAYGDEQFF
TRBV28,-,-,TRBJ1-4,TGTGCCAGCAGTTTAGTTGGTGGGCGGGGGCAAACTAATGAAAAACTGTTTTTT,CASSLVGGRGQTNEKLFF
TRBV5-1,-,once,TRBJ2-3,TGCGCCAGCAGCTTTGACTTTAGCACAGATACGCAGTATTTT,CASSFDFSTDTQYF
TRBV5-8,-,-,TRBJ1-2,TGTGCCAGCAGCTTGTGGGACATGAGTGTACCCCATCCCTATGGCTACACCTTC,CASSLWDMSVPHPYGYTF
TRBV30,-,few,TRBJ2-5,TGTGCCTGGAATGGGGGGCGGAAGACCCAGTACTTC,CAWNGGRKTQYF
TRBV2,-,-,TRBJ1-5,TGTGCCAGCACCTCTGAGGGCAGTCAGCCCCAGCATTTT,CASTSEGSQPQHF
TRBV6-6,TRBD1,-,TRBJ2-7,TGTGCCAGCCGGTTGGGACAGAGCTCCTACGAGCAGTACTTC,CASRLGQSSYEQYF
TRBV15,TRBD1,-,TRBJ2-3,TGTGCCACCAGCAGAAGCGGGACAGGGGCAGATACGCAGTATTTT,CATSRSGTGADTQYF
TRBV7-2,TRBD2,-,TRBJ2-2,TGTGCCAGCAGCCTCGGGGGGGCCGGCACCGGGGAGCTGTTTTTT,CASSLGGAGTGELFF
TRBV14,TRBD2,once,TRBJ2-1,TGTGCCAGCAGCCGGGGACTAGCGGGGGGCAATGAGCAGTTCTTC,CASSRGLAGGNEQFF
TRBV4-3,-,-,TRBJ1-2,TGCGCCAGCAGCCAAACTAAGTCGTCCGGCTACACCTTC,CASSQTKSSGYTF
TRBV4-3,-,-,TRBJ2-1,TGCGCCAGCAGCCCCGGCCGGTCGGGGGGCACCTACAATGAGCAGTTCTTC,CASSPGRSGGTYNEQFF